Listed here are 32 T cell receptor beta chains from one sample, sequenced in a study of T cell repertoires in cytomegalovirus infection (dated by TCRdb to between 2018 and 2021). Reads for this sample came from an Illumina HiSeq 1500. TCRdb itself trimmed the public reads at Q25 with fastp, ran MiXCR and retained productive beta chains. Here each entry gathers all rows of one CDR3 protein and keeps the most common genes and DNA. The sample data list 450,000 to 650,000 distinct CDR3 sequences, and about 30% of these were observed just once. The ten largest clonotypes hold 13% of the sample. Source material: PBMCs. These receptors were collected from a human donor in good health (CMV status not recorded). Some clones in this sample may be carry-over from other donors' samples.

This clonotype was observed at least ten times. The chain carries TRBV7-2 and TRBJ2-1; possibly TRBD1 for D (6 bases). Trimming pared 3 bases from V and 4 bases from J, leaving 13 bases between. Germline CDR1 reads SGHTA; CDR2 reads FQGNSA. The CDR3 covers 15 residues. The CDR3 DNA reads TGTGCCAGCAGCTTTTGGCAGGGGCCTTACAATGAGCAGTTCTTC. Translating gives CASSFWQGPYNEQFF.

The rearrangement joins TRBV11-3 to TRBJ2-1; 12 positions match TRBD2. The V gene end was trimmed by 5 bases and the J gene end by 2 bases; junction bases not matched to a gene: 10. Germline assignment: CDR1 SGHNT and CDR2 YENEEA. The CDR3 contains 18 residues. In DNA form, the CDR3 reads TGTGCCAGCAGCCCCTCCGGGACTAGCGGGCGGCCCTACAATGAGCAGTTCTTC. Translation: CASSPSGTSGRPYNEQFF.

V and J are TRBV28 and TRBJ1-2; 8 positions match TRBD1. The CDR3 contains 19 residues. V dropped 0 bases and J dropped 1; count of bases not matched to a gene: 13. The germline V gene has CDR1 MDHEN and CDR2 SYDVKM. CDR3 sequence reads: CASSLWTSKTGAFNYGYTF. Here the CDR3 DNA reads TGTGCCAGCAGTTTATGGACATCAAAGACAGGGGCCTTTAACTATGGCTACACCTTC.

This chain's CDR3 is CSASGWGTYNEQFF. CDR3 in DNA: TGCAGTGCTAGCGGGTGGGGAACCTACAATGAGCAGTTCTTC. The J gene is TRBJ2-1, the V gene TRBV20-1; D gene ambiguous. The V gene's germline CDR1 is DFQATT and CDR2 SNEGSKA (reference sequence). This CDR3 has 14 residues. V was shortened by 3 bases and J by 2 bases, with 11 bases between the two germline ends.

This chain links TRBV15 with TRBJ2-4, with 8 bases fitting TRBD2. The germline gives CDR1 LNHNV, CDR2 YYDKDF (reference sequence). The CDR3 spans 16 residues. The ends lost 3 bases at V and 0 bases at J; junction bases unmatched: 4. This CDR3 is CATSSPRGVAKNIQYF. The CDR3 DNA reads TGTGCCACCAGCAGTCCGCGGGGGGTAGCCAAAAACATTCAGTACTTC. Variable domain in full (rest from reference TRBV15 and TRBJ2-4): DAMVIQNPRYQVTQFGKPVTLSCSQTLNHNVMYWYQQKSSQAPKLLFHYYDKDFNNEADTPDNFQSRRPNTSFCFLDIRSPGLGDTAMYLCATSSPRGVAKNIQYFGAGTRLSVL.

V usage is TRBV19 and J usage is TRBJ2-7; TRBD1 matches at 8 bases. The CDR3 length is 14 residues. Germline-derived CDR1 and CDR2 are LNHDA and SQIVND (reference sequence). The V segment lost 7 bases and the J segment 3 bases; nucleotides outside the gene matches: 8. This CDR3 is CASTIGTGDYEQYF. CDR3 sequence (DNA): TGTGCCAGTACCATAGGGACAGGAGACTACGAGCAGTACTTC.

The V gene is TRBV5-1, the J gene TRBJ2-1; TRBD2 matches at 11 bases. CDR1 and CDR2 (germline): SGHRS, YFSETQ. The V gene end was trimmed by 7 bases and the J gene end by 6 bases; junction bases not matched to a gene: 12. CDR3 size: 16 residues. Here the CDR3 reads CASGEWRTSGSNEQFF. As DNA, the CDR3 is TGCGCCAGCGGGGAGTGGAGGACTAGCGGGTCCAATGAGCAGTTCTTC.

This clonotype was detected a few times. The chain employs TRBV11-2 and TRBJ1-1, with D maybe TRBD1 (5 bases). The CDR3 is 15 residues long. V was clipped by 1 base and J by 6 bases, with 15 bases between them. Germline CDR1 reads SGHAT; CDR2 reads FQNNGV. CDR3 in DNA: TGTGCCAGCAGCTTAGGAGGTGGGGGAAGCGCTGAAGCTTTCTTT. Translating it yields CASSLGGGGSAEAFF.

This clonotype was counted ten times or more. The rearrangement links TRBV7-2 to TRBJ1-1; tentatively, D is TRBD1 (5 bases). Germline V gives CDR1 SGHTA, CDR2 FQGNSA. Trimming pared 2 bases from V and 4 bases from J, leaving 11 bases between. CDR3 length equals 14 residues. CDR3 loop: CASSLQGSSTEAFF. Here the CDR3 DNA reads TGTGCCAGCAGCTTACAGGGTAGTAGCACTGAAGCTTTCTTT.

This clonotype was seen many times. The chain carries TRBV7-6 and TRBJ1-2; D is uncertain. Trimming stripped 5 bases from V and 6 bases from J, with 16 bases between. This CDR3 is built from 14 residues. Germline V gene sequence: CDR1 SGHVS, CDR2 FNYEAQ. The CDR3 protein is CASSPREGRDGYTF. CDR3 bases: TGTGCCAGCAGCCCTCGGGAGGGTCGAGATGGCTACACCTTC.

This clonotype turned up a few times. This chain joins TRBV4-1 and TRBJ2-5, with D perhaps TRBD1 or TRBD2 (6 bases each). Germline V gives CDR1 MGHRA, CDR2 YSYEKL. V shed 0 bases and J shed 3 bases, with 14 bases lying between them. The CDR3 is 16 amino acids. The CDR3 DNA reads TGCGCCAGCAGCCAAGATACAGGGACGGGAGAAGAGACCCAGTACTTC. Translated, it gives CASSQDTGTGEETQYF.

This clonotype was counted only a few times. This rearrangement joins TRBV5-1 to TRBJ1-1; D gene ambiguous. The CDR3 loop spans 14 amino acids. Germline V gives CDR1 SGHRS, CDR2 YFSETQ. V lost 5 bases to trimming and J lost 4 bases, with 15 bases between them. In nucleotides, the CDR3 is TGCGCCAGCAGAACAATGGAAGGGAGCACTGAAGCTTTCTTT. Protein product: CASRTMEGSTEAFF. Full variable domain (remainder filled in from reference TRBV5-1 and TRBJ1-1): KAGVTQTPRYLIKTRGQQVTLSCSPISGHRSVSWYQQTPGQGLQFLFEYFSETQRNKGNFPGRFSGRQFSNSRSEMNVSTLELGDSALYLCASRTMEGSTEAFFGQGTRLTVV.

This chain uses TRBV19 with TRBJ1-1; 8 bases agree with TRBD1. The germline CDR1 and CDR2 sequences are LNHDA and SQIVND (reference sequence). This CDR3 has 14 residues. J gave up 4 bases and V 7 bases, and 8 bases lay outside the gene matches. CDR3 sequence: CASTSRGLGTEAFF. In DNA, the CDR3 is TGTGCCAGTACGTCCAGGGGGCTGGGCACTGAAGCTTTCTTT.

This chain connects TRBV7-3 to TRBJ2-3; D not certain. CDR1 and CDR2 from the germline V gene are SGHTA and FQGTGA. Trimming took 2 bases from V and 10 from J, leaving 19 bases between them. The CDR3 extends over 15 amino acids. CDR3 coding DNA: TGTGCCAGCAGCTTACAGCAAGGGTCCCAGTCGGCGCAGTATTTT. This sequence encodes CASSLQQGSQSAQYF.

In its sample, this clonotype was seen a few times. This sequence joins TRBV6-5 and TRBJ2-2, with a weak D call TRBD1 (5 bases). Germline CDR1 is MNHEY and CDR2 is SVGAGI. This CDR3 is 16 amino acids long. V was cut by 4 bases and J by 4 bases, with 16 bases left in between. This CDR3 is CASSFSQYRSTGELFF. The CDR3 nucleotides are TGTGCCAGCAGTTTTAGTCAGTACAGGAGCACCGGGGAGCTGTTTTTT.

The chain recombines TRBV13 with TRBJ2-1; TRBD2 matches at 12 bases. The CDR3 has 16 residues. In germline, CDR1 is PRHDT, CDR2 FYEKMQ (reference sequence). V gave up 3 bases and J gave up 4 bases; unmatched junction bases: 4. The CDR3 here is CASSFQTSGRYNEQFF. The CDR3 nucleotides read TGTGCCAGCAGCTTCCAGACTAGCGGGAGATACAATGAGCAGTTCTTC.

CDR3 protein: CATSDWDRIGSDTQYF. The CDR3 DNA reads as TGTGCCACCAGTGATTGGGACCGAATTGGGTCAGATACGCAGTATTTT. The chain employs TRBV24-1 and TRBJ2-3, with D perhaps matching TRBD1 or TRBD2 (5 bases each). The germline gives CDR1 KGHDR, CDR2 SFDVKD. The V and J ends lost 2 bases and 4 bases respectively, with 15 bases between them. CDR3 length: 16 amino acids.

The CDR3 nucleotides are TGCAGCGTTCGAGGTGGCGGGAGGAGGTACGAGCAGTACTTC. Protein sequence: CSVRGGGRRYEQYF. J is TRBJ2-7 and V is TRBV29-1; 8 bases are shared with TRBD2. J gave up 4 bases and V 5 bases, and 10 bases lay outside the gene matches. Per the germline V gene, CDR1 is SQVTM and CDR2 is ANQGSEA. The CDR3 is made up of 14 amino acids.

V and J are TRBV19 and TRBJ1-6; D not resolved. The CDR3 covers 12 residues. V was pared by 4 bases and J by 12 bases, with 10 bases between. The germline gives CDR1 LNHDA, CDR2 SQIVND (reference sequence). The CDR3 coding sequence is TGTGCCAGTAGTAATCCGGGTCTACCCCTCCACTTT. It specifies CASSNPGLPLHF. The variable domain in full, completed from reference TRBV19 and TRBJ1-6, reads DGGITQSPKYLFRKEGQNVTLSCEQNLNHDAMYWYRQDPGQGLRLIYYSQIVNDFQKGDIAEGYSVSREKKESFPLTVTSAQKNPTAFYLCASSNPGLPLHFGNGTRLTVT.

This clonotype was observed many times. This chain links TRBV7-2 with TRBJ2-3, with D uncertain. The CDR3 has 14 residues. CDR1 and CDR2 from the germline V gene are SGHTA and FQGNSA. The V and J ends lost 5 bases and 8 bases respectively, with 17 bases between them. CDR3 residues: CASSPDGLYATQYF. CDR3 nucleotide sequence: TGTGCCAGCAGCCCGGACGGCCTTTATGCTACGCAGTATTTT.

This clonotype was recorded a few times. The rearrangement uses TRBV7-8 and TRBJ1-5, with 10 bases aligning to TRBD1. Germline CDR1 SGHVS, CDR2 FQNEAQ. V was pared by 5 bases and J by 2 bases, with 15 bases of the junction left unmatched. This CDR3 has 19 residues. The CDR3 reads CASSPTRDRGVYGNQPQHF. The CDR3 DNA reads TGTGCCAGCAGCCCCACCCGGGACAGGGGAGTTTATGGCAATCAGCCCCAGCATTTT.

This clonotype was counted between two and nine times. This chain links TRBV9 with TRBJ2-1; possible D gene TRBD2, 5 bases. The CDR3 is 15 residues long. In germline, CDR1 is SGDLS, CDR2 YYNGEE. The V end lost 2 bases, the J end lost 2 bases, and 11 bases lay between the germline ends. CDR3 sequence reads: CASSVLSGTYNEQFF. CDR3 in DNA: TGTGCCAGCAGCGTTCTATCGGGAACCTACAATGAGCAGTTCTTC.

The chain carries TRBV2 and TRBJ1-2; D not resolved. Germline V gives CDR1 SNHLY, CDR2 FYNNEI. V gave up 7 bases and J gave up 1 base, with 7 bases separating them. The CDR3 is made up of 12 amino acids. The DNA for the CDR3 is TGTGCCAGCAATGATTATAACTATGGCTACACCTTC. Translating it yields CASNDYNYGYTF.

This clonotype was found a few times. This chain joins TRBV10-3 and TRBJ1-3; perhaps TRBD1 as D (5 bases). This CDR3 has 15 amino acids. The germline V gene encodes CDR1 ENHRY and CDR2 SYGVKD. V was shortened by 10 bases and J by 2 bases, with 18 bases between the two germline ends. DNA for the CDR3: TGTGCCACCCTGGACACGGCGAAGCCTGGAAACACCATATATTTT. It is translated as CATLDTAKPGNTIYF.

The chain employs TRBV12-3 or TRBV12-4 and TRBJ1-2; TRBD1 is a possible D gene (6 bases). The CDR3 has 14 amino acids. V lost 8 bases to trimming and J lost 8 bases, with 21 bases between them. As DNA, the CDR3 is TGTGCCAGCGCTCCCCCGGGGGCTTTTTCCGGCTACACCTTC. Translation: CASAPPGAFSGYTF.

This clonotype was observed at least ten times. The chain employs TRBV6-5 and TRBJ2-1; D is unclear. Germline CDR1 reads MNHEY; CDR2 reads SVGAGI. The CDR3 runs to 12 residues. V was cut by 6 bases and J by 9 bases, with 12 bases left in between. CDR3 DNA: TGTGCCAGCAGAAGATCACCGGTTGAGCAGTTCTTC. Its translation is CASRRSPVEQFF.

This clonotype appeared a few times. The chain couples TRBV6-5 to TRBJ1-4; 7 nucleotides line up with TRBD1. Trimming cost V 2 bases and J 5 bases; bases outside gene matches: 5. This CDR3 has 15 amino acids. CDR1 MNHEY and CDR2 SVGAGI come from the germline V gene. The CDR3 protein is CASSYLQTGNEKLFF. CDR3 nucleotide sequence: TGTGCCAGCAGTTACCTACAGACAGGGAATGAAAAACTGTTTTTT.

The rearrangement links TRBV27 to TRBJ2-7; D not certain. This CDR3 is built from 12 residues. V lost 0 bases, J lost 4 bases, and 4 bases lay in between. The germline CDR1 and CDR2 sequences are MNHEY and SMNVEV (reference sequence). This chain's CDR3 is CASSLSVYEQYV. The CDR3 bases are TGTGCCAGCAGTTTATCGGTTTACGAGCAGTACGTC.

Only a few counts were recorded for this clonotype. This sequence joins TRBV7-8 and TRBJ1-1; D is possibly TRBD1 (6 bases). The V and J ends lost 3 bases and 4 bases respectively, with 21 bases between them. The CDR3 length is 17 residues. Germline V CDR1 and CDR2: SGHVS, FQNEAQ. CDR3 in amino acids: CASSFLGGGGRGTEAFF. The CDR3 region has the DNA TGTGCCAGCAGCTTTTTGGGAGGTGGGGGCCGTGGCACTGAAGCTTTCTTT.

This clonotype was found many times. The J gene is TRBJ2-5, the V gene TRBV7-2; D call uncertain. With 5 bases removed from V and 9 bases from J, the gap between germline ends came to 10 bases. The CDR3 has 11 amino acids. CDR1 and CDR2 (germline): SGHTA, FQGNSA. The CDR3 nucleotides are TGTGCCAGCAGCCCAAAAAGGTCCCAGTACTTC. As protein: CASSPKRSQYF.

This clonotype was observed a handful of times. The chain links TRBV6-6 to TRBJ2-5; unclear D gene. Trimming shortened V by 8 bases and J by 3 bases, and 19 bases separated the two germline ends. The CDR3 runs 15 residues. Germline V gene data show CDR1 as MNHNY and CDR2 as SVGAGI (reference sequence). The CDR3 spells CASHGTHTIKETQYF. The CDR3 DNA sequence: TGTGCCAGCCATGGCACACACACCATTAAAGAGACCCAGTACTTC.

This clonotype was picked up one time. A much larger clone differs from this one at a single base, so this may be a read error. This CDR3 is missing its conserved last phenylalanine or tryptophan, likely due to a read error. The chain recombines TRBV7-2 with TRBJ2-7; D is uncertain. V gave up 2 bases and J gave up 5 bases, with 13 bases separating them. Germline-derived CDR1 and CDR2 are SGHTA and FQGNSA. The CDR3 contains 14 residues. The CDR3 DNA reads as TGTGCCAGCAGCTTAAGCGTCAATGCGGACGAGCAGTACTAC. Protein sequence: CASSLSVNADEQYY.